The subject of this entry is one T cell receptor beta chain. What it binds is not known. The second PCR ran roughly 7 to 11 cycles with a sample-barcoded 5' primer and J-beta primers. From the 5' RACE reads, TCRdb called clonotypes with MiXCR, one entry per CDR3 protein. The data show some 900,000 distinct CDR3 sequences, approximately 49% seen once. The data were taken from a study of blood T cells in healthy people across ages. Findings of the study overall: PBMC samples, being unsorted, prevented any conclusive comparison of naive and antigen-experienced cells. Unknown donor CMV status possibly confounded expanded clonotype changes.

Researchers collected about 10 milliliters of peripheral blood from every single donor. Extraction of total RNA produced a minimum of 5 micrograms from each sample. The V gene's germline CDR1 is MNHEY and CDR2 SVGAGI. The CDR3 totals 14 residues. The V gene lost 10 bases and the J gene lost 0 bases, with 16 bases spanning the gap. The sequencing sample was made of blood. The receptor was derived from a man aged 25-45 years in good health. V usage is TRBV6-5 and J usage is TRBJ2-7, with D uncertain. CDR3 sequence reads: CANRPLRRSYEQYF. The CDR3 DNA follows: TGTGCCAACAGACCCTTAAGGCGCTCCTACGAGCAGTACTTC.